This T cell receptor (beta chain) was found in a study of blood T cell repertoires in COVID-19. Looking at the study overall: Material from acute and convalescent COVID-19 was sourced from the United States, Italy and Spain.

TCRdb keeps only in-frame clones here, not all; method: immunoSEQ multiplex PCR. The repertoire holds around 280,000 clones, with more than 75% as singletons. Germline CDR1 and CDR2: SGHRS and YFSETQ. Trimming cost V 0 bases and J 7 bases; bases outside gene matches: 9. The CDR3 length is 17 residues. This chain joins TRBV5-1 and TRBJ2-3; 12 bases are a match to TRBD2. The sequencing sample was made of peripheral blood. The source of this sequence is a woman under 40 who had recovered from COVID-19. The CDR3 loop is CASSLESSGRESYTQYF. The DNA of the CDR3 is TGCGCCAGCAGCTTGGAGTCTAGCGGGAGGGAGTCATATACGCAGTATTTT.